The 32 T cell receptor beta chains given below trace back to one sample, sequenced in a study of early stage breast cancer tumors. Produced via immunoSEQ multiplex PCR; TCRdb's table is partial and in-frame only. The table records tens of thousands of clones, around 80% of them present only once. Input material: blood. These TCRs come from a person between 35 and 49 years old with breast cancer.

This clone was observed once. The chain employs TRBV19 and TRBJ1-5; D not certain. V was trimmed by 1 base and J by 0 bases, leaving 7 bases between them. Germline V gives CDR1 LNHDA, CDR2 SQIVND (reference sequence). The CDR3 consists of 15 residues. The chain's CDR3 is CASSIVINSNQPQHF. The CDR3 DNA is TGTGCCAGTAGTATAGTGATTAATAGCAATCAGCCCCAGCATTTT.

The chain recombines TRBV5-1 with TRBJ2-7; 7 bases are shared with TRBD1. Germline-derived CDR1 and CDR2 are SGHRS and YFSETQ. Losses at the gene ends were 4 bases for V and 4 bases for J; bases not matched to a gene: 11. CDR3 length: 15 amino acids. The CDR3, as DNA: TGCGCCAGCAGCGCCGAAAGGGGGCGTCGGTACGAGCAGTACTTC. It codes for CASSAERGRRYEQYF. Supplemented by reference TRBV5-1 and TRBJ2-7, the full variable domain reads KAGVTQTPRYLIKTRGQQVTLSCSPISGHRSVSWYQQTPGQGLQFLFEYFSETQRNKGNFPGRFSGRQFSNSRSEMNVSTLELGDSALYLCASSAERGRRYEQYFGPGTRLTVT.

A few counts support this clone. The chain carries TRBV20-1 and TRBJ2-5; D gene ambiguous. The CDR3 spans 11 residues. Germline values: CDR1 DFQATT, CDR2 SNEGSKA (reference sequence). The V gene lost 3 bases and the J gene lost 1 base, with 3 bases spanning the gap. The CDR3 is CSASVQETQYF. DNA of the CDR3: TGCAGTGCTAGCGTCCAAGAGACCCAGTACTTC.

The chain's CDR3 is CASSQPPGQGARGLTGELFF. For the CDR3, the DNA is TGCGCCAGCAGCCAGCCACCGGGACAGGGGGCGCGGGGTCTCACCGGGGAGCTGTTTTTT. This chain joins TRBV5-1 and TRBJ2-2, with 12 bases fitting TRBD1. Germline-derived CDR1 and CDR2 are SGHRS and YFSETQ. The CDR3 runs to 20 residues. The J segment lost 4 bases and the V segment lost 4 bases, leaving 17 bases of the junction unmatched.

This chain joins TRBV18 and TRBJ2-5; D is uncertain. This CDR3 contains 15 residues. The germline V gene has CDR1 KGHSH and CDR2 LQKENI. The V end lost 3 bases, the J end lost 1 base, and 12 bases lay between the germline ends. The CDR3 DNA reads TGTGCCAGCTCACCTGCGGTTGGTGTCCAAGAGACCCAGTACTTC. This codes for CASSPAVGVQETQYF.

There are a few counts of this clone. The V call is TRBV11-2, the J call TRBJ2-5; 8 nucleotides align to TRBD1. Germline CDR1 is SGHAT and CDR2 is FQNNGV. The CDR3 length is 13 residues. V was clipped by 3 bases and J by 4 bases; unmatched bases: 1. DNA of the CDR3: TGTGCCAGCAGCTTCGGACAGGGAGAGACCCAGTACTTC. It yields the protein CASSFGQGETQYF.

The chain has TRBV11-2 and TRBJ2-1; D might be TRBD2 (6 bases). This CDR3 is 13 amino acids long. Germline loops: CDR1 SGHAT, CDR2 FQNNGV. V was pared by 5 bases and J by 9 bases, with 14 bases between. The CDR3 DNA sequence: TGTGCCAGCAGCCTGACTAGTGGCGCTGAGCAGTTCTTC. This sequence encodes CASSLTSGAEQFF.

This chain links TRBV18 with TRBJ2-7; 8 nucleotides agree with TRBD2. Trimming cost V 1 base and J 2 bases; bases outside gene matches: 1. The CDR3 has 14 residues. The germline gives CDR1 KGHSH, CDR2 LQKENI. The DNA for the CDR3 is TGTGCCAGCTCACCACAGGGACTAGCCTACGAGCAGTACTTC. Amino acid sequence: CASSPQGLAYEQYF. Filled out from reference TRBV18 and TRBJ2-7, the complete variable domain reads NAGVMQNPRHLVRRRGQEARLRCSPMKGHSHVYWYRQLPEEGLKFMVYLQKENIIDESGMPKERFSAEFPKEGPSILRIQQVVRGDSAAYFCASSPQGLAYEQYFGPGTRLTVT.

V usage is TRBV19 and J usage is TRBJ1-2, with 9 bases that match TRBD1. V gave up 4 bases and J gave up 10 bases; unmatched junction bases: 10. Per the germline V gene, CDR1 is LNHDA and CDR2 is SQIVND (reference sequence). CDR3 size: 14 residues. As DNA, the CDR3 is TGTGCCAGTAGTAACAGGGACAGGGTTTTCGACTACACCTTC. Protein sequence: CASSNRDRVFDYTF.

V gene TRBV5-1 combines with J gene TRBJ2-4; the match to TRBD2 covers 7 bases. After removal of 4 bases from V and 3 bases from J, the junction contained 1 base not matched to a gene. Germline CDR1 reads SGHRS; CDR2 reads YFSETQ. The CDR3 has 13 amino acids. CDR3 nucleotides: TGCGCCAGCAGCACGGGGGGCAAAAACATTCAGTACTTC. It is translated as CASSTGGKNIQYF.

The chain is built from TRBV11-1 and TRBJ2-1, with D possibly matching TRBD2 (5 bases). The CDR3 consists of 14 residues. The V gene lost 5 bases and the J gene lost 5 bases, with 13 bases spanning the gap. Germline CDR1 SGHAT, CDR2 FQDESV (reference sequence). The CDR3 DNA reads as TGTGCCAGCAGCGGGCCCTTTAGCGACAATGAGCAGTTCTTC. Amino acids: CASSGPFSDNEQFF.

The chain uses TRBV15 and TRBJ1-2, with D possibly being TRBD1 (5 bases). The V gene's germline CDR1 is LNHNV and CDR2 YYDKDF (reference sequence). Between the trimmed V and J ends, which lost 0 bases and 4 bases, there was a span of 12 bases. This CDR3 comprises 15 residues. The CDR3 here is CATSREVGGGYGYTF. In DNA form, the CDR3 reads TGTGCCACCAGCAGAGAGGTGGGTGGGGGCTATGGCTACACCTTC.

This chain connects TRBV6-6 to TRBJ2-5; 7 bases line up with TRBD1. After removal of 7 bases from V and 5 bases from J, the junction contained 10 bases not matched to a gene. This CDR3 spans 14 amino acids. In germline, CDR1 is MNHNY, CDR2 SVGAGI (reference sequence). The CDR3 sequence: CASKTDRAEETQYF. The CDR3 DNA reads TGTGCCAGCAAAACAGACAGGGCTGAGGAGACCCAGTACTTC.

This rearrangement joins TRBV7-2 to TRBJ2-3; D not certain. Germline lookup yields CDR1 SGHTA and CDR2 FQGNSA. This CDR3 comprises 14 residues. The ends were cut back, 2 bases at V and 1 base at J, with 7 bases in the middle. The CDR3 is CASSLLGGTDTQYF. Written as DNA, the CDR3 is TGTGCCAGCAGCTTACTGGGTGGCACAGATACGCAGTATTTT. The full variable domain, its missing parts supplied by reference TRBV7-2 and TRBJ2-3, is GAGVSQSPSNKVTEKGKDVELRCDPISGHTALYWYRQSLGQGLEFLIYFQGNSAPDKSGLPSDRFSAERTGGSVSTLTIQRTQQEDSAVYLCASSLLGGTDTQYFGPGTRLTVL.

This sequence joins TRBV6-1 and TRBJ2-7; D is ambiguous. CDR3 length: 13 residues. The germline V gene encodes CDR1 MNHNS and CDR2 SASEGT. The V gene lost 2 bases and the J gene lost 4 bases, with 9 bases spanning the gap. The CDR3 protein is CASSEFGSYEQYF. For the CDR3, the DNA is TGTGCCAGCAGTGAATTCGGTTCTTACGAGCAGTACTTC.

The table lists this clone with a count of one. This sequence joins TRBV29-1 and TRBJ1-1; perhaps TRBD1 as D (6 bases). Trimming removed 2 bases at V and 8 bases at J, with 12 bases between. The germline V gene encodes CDR1 SQVTM and CDR2 ANQGSEA. The CDR3 loop spans 12 amino acids. The CDR3 protein is CSVESGGREAFF. In DNA form, the CDR3 reads TGCAGCGTTGAATCGGGGGGGCGGGAAGCTTTCTTT.

The chain combines TRBV5-6 with TRBJ2-7; 9 nucleotides align to TRBD1. The CDR3 totals 14 residues. Germline values: CDR1 SGHDT, CDR2 YYEEEE. V was pared by 6 bases and J by 3 bases, with 7 bases of the junction left unmatched. The CDR3 DNA follows: TGTGCCAGCAACCCGGGACAGGGAAGCTACGAGCAGTACTTC. Its protein is CASNPGQGSYEQYF.

The chain employs TRBV18 and TRBJ1-5, with D possibly matching TRBD1 (5 bases). This CDR3 spans 14 amino acids. Germline V gene sequence: CDR1 KGHSH, CDR2 LQKENI. The V and J ends lost 3 bases and 7 bases respectively, with 13 bases between them. The DNA for the CDR3 is TGTGCCAGCTCACCCCAGGGAGAGGCGCAGCCCCAGCATTTT. Amino acid sequence: CASSPQGEAQPQHF. Using reference TRBV18 and TRBJ1-5 for the parts outside the CDR3, the full variable domain is NAGVMQNPRHLVRRRGQEARLRCSPMKGHSHVYWYRQLPEEGLKFMVYLQKENIIDESGMPKERFSAEFPKEGPSILRIQQVVRGDSAAYFCASSPQGEAQPQHFGDGTRLSIL.

The CDR3 nucleotides read TGTGCCATCAGTGACCAAGCGGGAGCAATCGATGAGCAGTTCTTC. Its protein product is CAISDQAGAIDEQFF. The rearrangement joins TRBV10-3 to TRBJ2-1; 8 bases are a match to TRBD2. Germline V CDR1 and CDR2: ENHRY, SYGVKD. The CDR3 consists of 15 residues. The V gene end was trimmed by 3 bases and the J gene end by 8 bases; junction bases not matched to a gene: 9.

The J gene is TRBJ1-3, the V gene TRBV9; no definite D call. Trimming removed 3 bases from V and 0 bases from J, with 10 bases in between. The CDR3 sequence is 15 residues long. Looked up from germline, CDR1 is SGDLS and CDR2 is YYNGEE. CDR3 region: CASSGAGFSGNTIYF. The CDR3 region has the DNA TGTGCCAGCAGCGGAGCAGGTTTCTCTGGAAACACCATATATTTT.

V usage is TRBV30 and J usage is TRBJ2-3; D remains ambiguous. The CDR3 is made up of 12 amino acids. CDR1 is GTSNPN, CDR2 SVGIG, per germline (reference sequence). V was pared by 3 bases and J by 4 bases, with 8 bases between. The CDR3 loop reads CAWSPGSDTQYF. CDR3 DNA sequence: TGTGCCTGGAGCCCTGGATCAGATACGCAGTATTTT. The complete variable domain, with remaining parts taken from reference TRBV30 and TRBJ2-3, reads SQTIHQWPATLVQPVGSPLSLECTVEGTSNPNLYWYRQAAGRGLQLLFYSVGIGQISSEVPQNLSASRPQDRQFILSSKKLLLSDSGFYLCAWSPGSDTQYFGPGTRLTVL.

The V call is TRBV9, the J call TRBJ2-5, with 7 bases that match TRBD1. The germline V gene has CDR1 SGDLS and CDR2 YYNGEE. The CDR3 is made up of 16 amino acids. V shed 3 bases and J 3 bases; nucleotides not matched to a gene: 11. The CDR3 DNA reads TGTGCCAGCAGCGCCCAGACCGGGACAGAAAAAGAGACCCAGTACTTC. Translated, it gives CASSAQTGTEKETQYF.

The V gene is TRBV30, the J gene TRBJ2-5; D ambiguous. The V end was cut by 3 bases, the J end by 9 bases, with 17 bases between. Germline V CDR1 and CDR2: GTSNPN, SVGIG (reference sequence). The CDR3 spans 13 residues. This chain's CDR3 is CAWSLHDGQPQYF. The DNA for the CDR3 is TGTGCCTGGAGCCTCCACGACGGTCAGCCCCAGTACTTC.

This clone was recorded only once. V and J are TRBV2 and TRBJ1-2; possibly TRBD1 for D (6 bases). The V gene's germline CDR1 is SNHLY and CDR2 FYNNEI. The CDR3 runs to 13 residues. The germline V and J ends were trimmed by 4 bases and 4 bases, with 10 bases remaining between them. CDR3 loop: CASSADRSYGYTF. In nucleotides, the CDR3 is TGTGCCAGCAGTGCTGACAGGAGCTATGGCTACACCTTC.

The rearrangement uses TRBV15 and TRBJ2-2, with D perhaps matching TRBD2 (5 bases). The ends were cut back, 9 bases at V and 0 bases at J, with 11 bases in the middle. CDR1 is LNHNV, CDR2 YYDKDF, per germline (reference sequence). The CDR3 loop spans 14 amino acids. The CDR3 DNA reads as TGTGCCACAAAAAAGCGGTCGAACACCGGGGAGCTGTTTTTT. It is translated as CATKKRSNTGELFF.

This clone was seen more than once but under ten times. The rearrangement uses TRBV30 and TRBJ1-1, with TRBD1 as a possible D gene (5 bases). V dropped 5 bases and J dropped 1 base, with 8 bases sitting between them. The CDR3 contains 12 residues. CDR1 is GTSNPN and CDR2 is SVGIG in the germline V gene (reference sequence). This CDR3 is CAWDRQNTEAFF. Written as DNA, the CDR3 is TGTGCCTGGGACAGACAGAACACTGAAGCTTTCTTT.

The rearrangement links TRBV30 to TRBJ2-7, with D tentatively TRBD1 (6 bases). Germline CDR1 is GTSNPN and CDR2 is SVGIG (reference sequence). Trimming took 2 bases from V and 0 from J, leaving 14 bases between them. The CDR3 runs to 15 residues. The CDR3 sequence is CAWSKGTLSSYEQYF. The CDR3 nucleotides are TGTGCCTGGAGTAAGGGGACATTGAGCTCCTACGAGCAGTACTTC. The full variable domain, with the rest looked up from reference TRBV30 and TRBJ2-7, is SQTIHQWPATLVQPVGSPLSLECTVEGTSNPNLYWYRQAAGRGLQLLFYSVGIGQISSEVPQNLSASRPQDRQFILSSKKLLLSDSGFYLCAWSKGTLSSYEQYFGPGTRLTVT.

This clone was seen only a few times. The chain employs TRBV18 and TRBJ1-1, with a weak D call TRBD1 (6 bases). There are 15 residues in the CDR3. CDR1 is KGHSH, CDR2 LQKENI, per germline. Trimming took off 5 bases at V and 0 bases at J, with 13 bases between the two ends. This CDR3 is CASSEDSSMNTEAFF. The CDR3 DNA reads TGTGCCAGCTCAGAGGACAGCAGCATGAACACTGAAGCTTTCTTT.

The chain carries TRBV15 and TRBJ1-2; D might be TRBD1 (6 bases). CDR1 is LNHNV and CDR2 is YYDKDF in the germline V gene (reference sequence). Trimming took off 5 bases at V and 0 bases at J, with 10 bases between the two ends. The CDR3 is 14 residues long. CDR3 DNA: TGTGCCACCAGCGGGAGGACAGCTAACTATGGCTACACCTTC. Encoded protein: CATSGRTANYGYTF.

This clone was recorded a few times. The gene calls are TRBV11-2 and TRBJ1-1; TRBD1 matches 8 bases. The germline gives CDR1 SGHAT, CDR2 FQNNGV. Trimming at V came to 5 bases and at J to 4 bases, leaving 9 bases not matched to a gene. CDR3 length equals 15 residues. The CDR3 DNA sequence: TGTGCCAGCAGCCCAGCCAGGGGGCTCTCCACTGAAGCTTTCTTT. It encodes CASSPARGLSTEAFF.

Concerning this clone: The germline gene is not matched at one end of the junction; a read error may be the cause. The J gene is TRBJ2-1, the V gene TRBV29-1, with a tentative D call TRBD2 (7 bases). The CDR3 has 15 residues. Per the germline V gene, CDR1 is SQVTM and CDR2 is ANQGSEA. As DNA, the CDR3 is TGCAGCGTTGAACCCCGGGGGGCCGGGGGCACCGGACAGATCTTC. It specifies CSVEPRGAGGTGQIF.

V usage is TRBV7-2 and J usage is TRBJ2-5; D gene ambiguous. The CDR3 has 13 residues. Per germline, CDR1 SGHTA and CDR2 FQGNSA. Trimming removed 3 bases at V and 7 bases at J, with 12 bases between. The CDR3 here is CASSFGTSGTQYF. The CDR3 coding sequence is TGTGCCAGCAGCTTTGGCACCTCCGGGACCCAGTACTTC.